These T cell receptor beta chains were read from a single sample in a study of tumor-infiltrating lymphocytes in primary liver carcinoma. TCRdb ran MiXCR on the multiplex PCR reads and lists one entry per CDR3 protein. Among 40,000 to 55,000 distinct CDR3 sequences listed, 60% to 85% were seen once. Sequenced: liver tumor tissue from sampling region 5. These receptors originate from a man aged 40-49 years with primary liver carcinoma and hepatitis B virus infection. Each CDR3 is given without its conserved first and last residue.

J | V | CDR3
TRBJ2-7 | TRBV6-6 | VSCYQNSAPSYEQY
TRBJ1-5 | TRBV28 | ASNSEGRPQH
TRBJ2-1 | TRBV2 | ASGLREWDNEQF
TRBJ2-7 | TRBV29-1 | SIGQGAYEQY
TRBJ2-1 | TRBV28 | ASIAGVGNEQF
TRBJ1-2 | TRBV12-3/TRBV12-4 | ASSPPYGQGYYGYT
TRBJ2-5 | TRBV19 | ASSIGGGGQETQY
TRBJ2-5 | TRBV4-1 | ASSQDPSAVAQH
TRBJ2-1 | TRBV5-4 | ASNDELAPSSYNEQF
TRBJ2-1 | TRBV25-1 | ATDLAGRNEQF
TRBJ1-5 | TRBV10-1 | ASTSEPITNQPQH
TRBJ2-3 | TRBV29-1 | SAGWDFQGASTDTPY
TRBJ1-1 | TRBV6-5 | ASRDTGTVNTEAF
TRBJ2-3 | TRBV11-2 | ASSERDGHRYTQY
TRBJ2-7 | TRBV5-8 | ASSQPIPGGGNEQY
TRBJ2-3 | TRBV6-6 | ASSWGPAGRGDTQY
TRBJ2-3 | TRBV12-3/TRBV12-4 | VSSFPSTDTQY
TRBJ2-1 | TRBV6-5 | ASRNRDLCYNEQS
TRBJ2-7 | TRBV9 | ASSPSSGVSYERY
TRBJ2-3 | TRBV6-5 | ASSYSIQGTDTQY
TRBJ2-3 | TRBV7-3 | ASSLSREDTQY
TRBJ2-2 | TRBV4-1 | ASGGDGGYTGELF
TRBJ2-5 | TRBV5-4 | ASSFRTGAQETQY
TRBJ2-3 | TRBV7-9 | TSSNNRADTQY
TRBJ2-1 | TRBV11-2 | ASSLGDYLIEQF
TRBJ2-5 | TRBV10-3 | AINLDKQTQY
TRBJ2-3 | TRBV11-3 | ASSLGGGGTDTQY
TRBJ2-7 | TRBV6-5 | ASGPGTGRNEQY
TRBJ2-7 | TRBV28 | ASSSVDGSRPLQY
TRBJ2-7 | TRBV10-3 | AIREWSEQC
TRBJ2-1 | TRBV20-1 | SASFRLAGGDERF
TRBJ1-6 | TRBV6-1 | ASRESYNSPLH
TRBJ2-3 | TRBV7-9 | ASSIQGPSTDTQY
TRBJ2-3 | TRBV29-1 | SVENTDTQY
TRBJ2-1 | TRBV6-6 | GSSSPSYNEQV
TRBJ2-1 | TRBV11-2 | ASSFWASGRGSHSEQF
TRBJ1-1 | TRBV29-1 | SVRNGSAEAF
TRBJ1-5 | TRBV28 | ASQAGNIGTQPQH
TRBJ2-7 | TRBV6-5 | ASKVGPESYERY
TRBJ2-1 | TRBV4-2 | ASSQDGGLAGSNEQF
TRBJ2-4 | TRBV28 | ASSLVMVGGAPVKNIQY
TRBJ2-1 | TRBV14 | ASSRLGSSGDEQF
TRBJ1-2 | TRBV5-6 | ASSPRGRGYGYT
TRBJ2-7 | TRBV11-2 | ASSLSDTVYEHY
TRBJ2-1 | TRBV4-1 | ASSHASSVEQF
TRBJ1-6 | TRBV6-5 | ASSLTGDPNSPPH
TRBJ2-3 | TRBV5-4 | ASSSGLAGVSTDTQY
TRBJ2-3 | TRBV7-9 | AGSSGSDTQY
TRBJ2-3 | TRBV10-2 | ASTQGFELTHY
TRBJ2-7 | TRBV29-1 | SVHRAGGYELY
TRBJ1-2 | TRBV12-3/TRBV12-4 | ASSWGQGGGGHT
TRBJ2-1 | TRBV11-1 | TSSLGLAGEVENEQF
TRBJ2-1 | TRBV24-1 | ATSDDTSGRDEQF
TRBJ2-7 | TRBV4-1 | ASSPGSLTPYEQY
TRBJ2-2 | TRBV19 | ASSMHRGLAGGRGTGELF
TRBJ2-2 | TRBV10-2 | ASSVAREWNTGELF
TRBJ1-1 | TRBV11-2 | SSSLGYAETF
TRBJ1-6 | TRBV10-2 | ASSESGFGSPLH
TRBJ2-3 | TRBV5-1 | ASSQHSGTDTQY